This T cell receptor beta chain was recorded in a study of cytomegalovirus exposure and HLA in healthy donors. For the study at large: Membership in the Caucasian-associated ancestry cluster was found for 75% to 85% of roughly 360 genotyped donors.

Per germline, CDR1 SGHRS and CDR2 YFSETQ. The CDR3 spans 15 residues. The germline V and J ends were trimmed by 2 bases and 2 bases, with 13 bases remaining between them. Both 60 Vbeta primers and 13 Jbeta primers went into the PCR. Data came from immunoSEQ multiplex PCR; TCRdb stores just in-frame clones and leaves some out. The sample holds under 140,000 clones, roughly 78% seen once. This chain uses TRBV5-1 with TRBJ1-1; maybe TRBD1 (6 bases). Material: PBMCs. The TCR sequence derives from a woman between 25 and 40 years old in good health and CMV-seronegative. The CDR3 region is CASSLYTGINTEAFF. The CDR3 coding sequence is TGCGCCAGCAGCTTATATACAGGGATTAACACTGAAGCTTTCTTT.